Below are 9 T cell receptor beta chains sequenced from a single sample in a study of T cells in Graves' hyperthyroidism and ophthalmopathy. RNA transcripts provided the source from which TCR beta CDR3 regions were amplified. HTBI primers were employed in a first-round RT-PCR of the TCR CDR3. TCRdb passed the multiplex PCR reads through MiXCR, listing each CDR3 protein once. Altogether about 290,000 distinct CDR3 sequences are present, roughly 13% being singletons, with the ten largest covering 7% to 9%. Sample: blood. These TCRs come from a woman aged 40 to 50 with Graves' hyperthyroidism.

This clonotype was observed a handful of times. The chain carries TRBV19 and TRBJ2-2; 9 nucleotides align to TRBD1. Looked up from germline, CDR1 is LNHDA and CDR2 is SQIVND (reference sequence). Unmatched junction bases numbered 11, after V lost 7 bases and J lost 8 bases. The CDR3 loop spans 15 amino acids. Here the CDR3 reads CASKPDRGYSGELFF. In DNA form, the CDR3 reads TGTGCCAGTAAGCCGGACAGGGGATATTCTGGGGAGCTGTTTTTT.

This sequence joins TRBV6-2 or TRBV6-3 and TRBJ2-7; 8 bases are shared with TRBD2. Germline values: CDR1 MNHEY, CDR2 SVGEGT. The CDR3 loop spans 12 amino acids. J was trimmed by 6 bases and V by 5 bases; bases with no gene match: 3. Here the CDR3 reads CASSAAGGEQYF. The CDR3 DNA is TGTGCCAGCAGTGCTGCGGGGGGCGAGCAGTACTTC.

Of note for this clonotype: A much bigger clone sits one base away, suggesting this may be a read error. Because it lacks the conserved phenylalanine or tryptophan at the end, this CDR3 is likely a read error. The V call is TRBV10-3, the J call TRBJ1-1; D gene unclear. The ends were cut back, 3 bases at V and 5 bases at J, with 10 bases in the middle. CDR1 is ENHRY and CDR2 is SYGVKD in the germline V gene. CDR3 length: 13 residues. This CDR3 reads CAISDGVRTEAFS. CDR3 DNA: TGTGCCATCAGTGATGGGGTTAGGACTGAAGCTTTCTCT.

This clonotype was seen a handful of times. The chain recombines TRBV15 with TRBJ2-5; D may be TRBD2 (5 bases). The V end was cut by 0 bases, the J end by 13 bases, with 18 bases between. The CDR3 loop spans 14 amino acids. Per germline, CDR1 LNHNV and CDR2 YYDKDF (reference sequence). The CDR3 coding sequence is TGTGCCACCAGCAGAGATCACGGCCCCGAGGGAACGTACTTC. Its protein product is CATSRDHGPEGTYF.

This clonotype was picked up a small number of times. The CDR3 loop is CSVEEPRTPYEQYF. The CDR3 DNA reads TGCAGCGTTGAAGAACCCCGGACCCCCTACGAGCAGTACTTC. The gene calls are TRBV29-1 and TRBJ2-7; no clear D gene. The CDR3 spans 14 residues. CDR1 and CDR2 (germline): SQVTM, ANQGSEA. V lost 0 bases to trimming and J lost 2 bases, with 11 bases between them.

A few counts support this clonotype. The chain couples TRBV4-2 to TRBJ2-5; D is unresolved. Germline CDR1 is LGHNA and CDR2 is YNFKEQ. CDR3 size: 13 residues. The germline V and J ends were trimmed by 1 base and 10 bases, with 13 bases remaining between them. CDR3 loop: CASSQVRARIQYF. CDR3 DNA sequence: TGTGCCAGCAGCCAAGTTCGGGCCCGAATCCAGTACTTC.

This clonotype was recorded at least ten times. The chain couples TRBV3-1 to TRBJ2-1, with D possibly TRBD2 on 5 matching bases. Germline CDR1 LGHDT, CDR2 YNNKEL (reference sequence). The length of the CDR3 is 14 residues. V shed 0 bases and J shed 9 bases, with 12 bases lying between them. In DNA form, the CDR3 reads TGTGCCAGCAGCCAAGAACCCGAGGGCCGTGAGCAGTTCTTC. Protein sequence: CASSQEPEGREQFF.

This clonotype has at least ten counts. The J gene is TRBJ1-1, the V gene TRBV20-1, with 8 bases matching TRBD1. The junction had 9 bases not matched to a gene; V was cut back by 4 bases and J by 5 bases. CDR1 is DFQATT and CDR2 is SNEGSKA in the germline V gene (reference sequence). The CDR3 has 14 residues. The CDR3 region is CSAKQGAEETEAFF. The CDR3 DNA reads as TGCAGTGCTAAGCAGGGGGCGGAGGAAACTGAAGCTTTCTTT.

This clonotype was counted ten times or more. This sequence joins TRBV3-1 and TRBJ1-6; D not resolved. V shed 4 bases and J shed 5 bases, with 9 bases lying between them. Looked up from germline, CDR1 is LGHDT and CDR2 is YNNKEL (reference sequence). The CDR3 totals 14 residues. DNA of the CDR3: TGTGCCAGCAGCCCCGCCCAGGATAATTCACCCCTCCACTTT. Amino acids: CASSPAQDNSPLHF.